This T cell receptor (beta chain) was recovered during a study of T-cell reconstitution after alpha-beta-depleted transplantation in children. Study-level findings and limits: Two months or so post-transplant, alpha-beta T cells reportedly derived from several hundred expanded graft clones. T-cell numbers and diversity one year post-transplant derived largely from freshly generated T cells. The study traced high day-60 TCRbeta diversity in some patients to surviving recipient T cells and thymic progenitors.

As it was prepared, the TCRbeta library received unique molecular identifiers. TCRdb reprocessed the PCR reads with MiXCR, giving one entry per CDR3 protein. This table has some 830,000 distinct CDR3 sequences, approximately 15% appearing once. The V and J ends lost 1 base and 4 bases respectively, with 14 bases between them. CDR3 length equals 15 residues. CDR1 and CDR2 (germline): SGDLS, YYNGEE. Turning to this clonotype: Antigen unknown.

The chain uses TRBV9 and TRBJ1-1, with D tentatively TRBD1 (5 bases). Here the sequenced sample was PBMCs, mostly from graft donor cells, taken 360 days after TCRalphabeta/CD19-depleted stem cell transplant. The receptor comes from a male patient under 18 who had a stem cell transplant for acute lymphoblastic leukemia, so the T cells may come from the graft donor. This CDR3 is CASSVKGAPSTEAFF. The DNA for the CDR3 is TGTGCCAGCAGCGTAAAAGGGGCGCCGAGCACTGAAGCTTTCTTT. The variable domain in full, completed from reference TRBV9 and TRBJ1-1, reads DSGVTQTPKHLITATGQRVTLRCSPRSGDLSVYWYQQSLDQGLQFLIQYYNGEERAKGNILERFSAQQFPDLHSELNLSSLELGDSALYFCASSVKGAPSTEAFFGQGTRLTVV.